This T cell receptor beta chain is from a study of PD-L1 blockade in urothelial cancer. About the research overall: Analyses were performed on blood at 3 weeks after treatment start (the second dose) and at 6 weeks. Specimens of blood held a median count of about 140,000 T cells.

This CDR3 region has 14 residues. Germline CDR1 MDHEN, CDR2 SYDVKM. The V end was cut by 6 bases, the J end by 4 bases, with 15 bases between. Stated time point: peripheral blood 6 weeks after treatment start. All patients carried locally advanced or metastatic urothelial carcinoma. Into every PCR, synthetic TCR analog templates were spiked. Profiling relied on immunoSEQ multiplex PCR, and the TCRdb table lists in-frame clones only, not all of them. This sample carries 90,000 to 130,000 clones, roughly 90% of them seen once, and the ten largest clones take more than 3%. The chain uses TRBV28 and TRBJ1-2; D is ambiguous. This clonotype was obtained from a man between 60 and 75 years old with urothelial cancer. The sample was PBMCs, taken around atezolizumab (anti-PD-L1) treatment. The CDR3 DNA reads TGTGCCAGCAGCCTAGCAGGACCGTCCTATGGCTACACCTTC. Protein sequence: CASSLAGPSYGYTF.